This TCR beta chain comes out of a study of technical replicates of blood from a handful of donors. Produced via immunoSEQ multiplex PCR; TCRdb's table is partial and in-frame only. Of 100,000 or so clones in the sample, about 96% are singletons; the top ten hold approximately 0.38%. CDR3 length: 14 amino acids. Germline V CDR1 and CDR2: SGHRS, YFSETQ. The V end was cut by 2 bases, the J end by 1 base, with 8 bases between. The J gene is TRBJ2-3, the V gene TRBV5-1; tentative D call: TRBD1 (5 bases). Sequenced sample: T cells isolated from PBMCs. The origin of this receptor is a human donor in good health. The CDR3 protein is CASSLLTGTDTQYF. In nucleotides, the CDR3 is TGCGCCAGCAGCTTACTGACAGGCACAGATACGCAGTATTTT.